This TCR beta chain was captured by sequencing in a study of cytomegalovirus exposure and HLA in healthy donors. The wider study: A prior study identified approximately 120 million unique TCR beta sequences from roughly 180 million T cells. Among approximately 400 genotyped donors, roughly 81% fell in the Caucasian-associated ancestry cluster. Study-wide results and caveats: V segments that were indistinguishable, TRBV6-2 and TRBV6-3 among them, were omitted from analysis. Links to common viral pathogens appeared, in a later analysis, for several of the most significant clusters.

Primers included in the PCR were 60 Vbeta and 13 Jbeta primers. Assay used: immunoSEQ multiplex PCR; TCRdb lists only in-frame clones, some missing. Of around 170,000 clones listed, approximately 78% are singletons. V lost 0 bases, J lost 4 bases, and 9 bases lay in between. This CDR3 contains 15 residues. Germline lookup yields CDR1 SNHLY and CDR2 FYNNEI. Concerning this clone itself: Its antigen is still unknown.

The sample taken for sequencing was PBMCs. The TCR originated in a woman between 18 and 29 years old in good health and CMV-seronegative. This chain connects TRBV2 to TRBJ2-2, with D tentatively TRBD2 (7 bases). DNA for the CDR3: TGTGCCAGCAGTGAAGCGGGGGGGGCCACCGGGGAGCTGTTTTTT. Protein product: CASSEAGGATGELFF.